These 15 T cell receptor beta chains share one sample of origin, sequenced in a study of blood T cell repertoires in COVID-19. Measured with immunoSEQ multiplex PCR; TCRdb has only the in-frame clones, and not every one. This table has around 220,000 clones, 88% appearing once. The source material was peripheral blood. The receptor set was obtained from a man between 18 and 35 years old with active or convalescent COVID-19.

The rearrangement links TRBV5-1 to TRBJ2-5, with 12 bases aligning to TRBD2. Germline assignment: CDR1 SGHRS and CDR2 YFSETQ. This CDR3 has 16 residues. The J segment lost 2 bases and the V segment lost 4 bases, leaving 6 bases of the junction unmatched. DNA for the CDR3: TGCGCCAGCAGCCAACCTAGCGGGAGGGAACAAGAGACCCAGTACTTC. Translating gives CASSQPSGREQETQYF. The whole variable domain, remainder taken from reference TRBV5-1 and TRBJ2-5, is KAGVTQTPRYLIKTRGQQVTLSCSPISGHRSVSWYQQTPGQGLQFLFEYFSETQRNKGNFPGRFSGRQFSNSRSEMNVSTLELGDSALYLCASSQPSGREQETQYFGPGTRLLVL.

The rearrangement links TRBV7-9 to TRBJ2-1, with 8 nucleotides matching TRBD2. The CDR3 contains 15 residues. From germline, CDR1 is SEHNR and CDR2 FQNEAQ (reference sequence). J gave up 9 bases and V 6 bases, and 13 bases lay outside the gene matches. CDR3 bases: TGTGCCAGCAGACCCTCCACGGGGGGGTGGAGTGAGCAGTTCTTC. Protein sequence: CASRPSTGGWSEQFF.

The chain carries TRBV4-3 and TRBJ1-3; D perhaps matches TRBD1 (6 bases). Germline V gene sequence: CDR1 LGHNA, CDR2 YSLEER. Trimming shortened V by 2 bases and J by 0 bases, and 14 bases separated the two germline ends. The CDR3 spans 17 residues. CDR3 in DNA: TGCGCCAGCAGCCAATCCCCAACGACAGGCTCTGGAAACACCATATATTTT. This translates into CASSQSPTTGSGNTIYF.

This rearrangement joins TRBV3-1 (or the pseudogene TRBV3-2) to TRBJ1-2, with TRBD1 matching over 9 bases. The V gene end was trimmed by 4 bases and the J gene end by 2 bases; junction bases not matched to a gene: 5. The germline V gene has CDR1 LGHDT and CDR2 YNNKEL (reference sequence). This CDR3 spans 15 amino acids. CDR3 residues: CASSLSGTGNYGYTF. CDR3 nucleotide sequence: TGTGCCAGCAGCCTCTCCGGGACAGGGAACTATGGCTACACCTTC.

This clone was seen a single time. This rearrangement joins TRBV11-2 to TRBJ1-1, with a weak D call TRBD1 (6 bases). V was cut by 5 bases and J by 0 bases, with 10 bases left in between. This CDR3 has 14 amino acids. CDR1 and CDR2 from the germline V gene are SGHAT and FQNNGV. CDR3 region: CASSPQGMNTEAFF. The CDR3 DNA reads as TGTGCCAGCAGCCCACAGGGTATGAACACTGAAGCTTTCTTT.

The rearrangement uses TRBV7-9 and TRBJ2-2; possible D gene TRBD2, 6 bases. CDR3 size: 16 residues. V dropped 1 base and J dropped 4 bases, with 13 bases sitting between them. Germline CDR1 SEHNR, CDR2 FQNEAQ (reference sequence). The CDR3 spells CASSLGWDSVTGELFF. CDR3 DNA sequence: TGTGCCAGCAGCTTAGGATGGGACTCGGTCACCGGGGAGCTGTTTTTT.

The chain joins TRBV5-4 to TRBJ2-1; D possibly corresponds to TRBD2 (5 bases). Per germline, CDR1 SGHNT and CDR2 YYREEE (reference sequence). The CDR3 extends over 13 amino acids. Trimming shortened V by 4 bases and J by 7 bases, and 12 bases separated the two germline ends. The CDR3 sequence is CASSPGTENEQFF. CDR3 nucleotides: TGTGCCAGCAGCCCGGGAACCGAAAATGAGCAGTTCTTC.

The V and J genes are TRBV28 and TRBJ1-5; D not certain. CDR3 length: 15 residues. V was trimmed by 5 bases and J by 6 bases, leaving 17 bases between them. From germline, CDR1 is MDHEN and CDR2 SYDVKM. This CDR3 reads CASSPTPWAGQPQHF. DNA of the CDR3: TGTGCCAGCAGTCCCACCCCGTGGGCGGGTCAGCCCCAGCATTTT.

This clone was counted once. The chain's CDR3 is CASSPPLGNEQFF. In nucleotides, the CDR3 is TGTGCCAGCAGCCCCCCACTAGGGAATGAGCAGTTCTTC. The chain couples TRBV7-7 to TRBJ2-1; tentative D call: TRBD2 (5 bases). V was shortened by 5 bases and J by 7 bases, with 12 bases between the two germline ends. Germline CDR1 and CDR2: SSHAT and FNYEAQ (reference sequence). CDR3 length: 13 amino acids. The variable domain in full, with the rest retrieved from reference TRBV7-7 and TRBJ2-1, is GAGVSQSPRYKVTKRGQDVTLRCDPISSHATLYWYQQALGQGPEFLTYFNYEAQPDKSGLPSDRFSAERPEGSISTLTIQRTEQRDSAMYRCASSPPLGNEQFFGPGTRLTVL.

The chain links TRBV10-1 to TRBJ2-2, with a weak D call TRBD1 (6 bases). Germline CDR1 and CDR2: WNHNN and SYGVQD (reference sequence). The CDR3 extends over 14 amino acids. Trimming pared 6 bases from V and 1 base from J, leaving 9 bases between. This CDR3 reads CASRLQGNTGELFF. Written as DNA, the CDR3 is TGCGCCAGCAGACTACAGGGGAACACCGGGGAGCTGTTTTTT.

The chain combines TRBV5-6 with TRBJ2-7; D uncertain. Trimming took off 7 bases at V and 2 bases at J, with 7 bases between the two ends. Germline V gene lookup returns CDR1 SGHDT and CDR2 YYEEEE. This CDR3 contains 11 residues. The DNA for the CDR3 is TGTGCCAGCGGCCTAGCCTACGAGCAGTACTTC. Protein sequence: CASGLAYEQYF.

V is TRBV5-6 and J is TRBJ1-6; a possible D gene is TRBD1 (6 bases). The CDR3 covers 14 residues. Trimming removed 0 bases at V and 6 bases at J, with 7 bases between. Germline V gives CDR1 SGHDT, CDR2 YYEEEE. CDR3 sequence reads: CASSLVRGNSPLHF. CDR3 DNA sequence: TGTGCCAGCAGCTTGGTCAGGGGTAATTCACCCCTCCACTTT. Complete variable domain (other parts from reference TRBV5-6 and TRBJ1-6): DAGVTQSPTHLIKTRGQQVTLRCSPKSGHDTVSWYQQALGQGPQFIFQYYEEEERQRGNFPDRFSGHQFPNYSSELNVNALLLGDSALYLCASSLVRGNSPLHFGNGTRLTVT.

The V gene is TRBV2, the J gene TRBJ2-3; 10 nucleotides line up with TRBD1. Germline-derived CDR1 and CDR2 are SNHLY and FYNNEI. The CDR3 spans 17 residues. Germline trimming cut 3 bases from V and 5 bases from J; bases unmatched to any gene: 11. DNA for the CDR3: TGTGCCAGCAGTGACCTATTCTCGACAGGGGGCAGAGATACGCAGTATTTT. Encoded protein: CASSDLFSTGGRDTQYF.

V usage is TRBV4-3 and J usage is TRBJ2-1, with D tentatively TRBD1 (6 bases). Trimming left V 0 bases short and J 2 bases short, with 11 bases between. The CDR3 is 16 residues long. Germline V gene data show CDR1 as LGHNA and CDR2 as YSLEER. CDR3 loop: CASSQEKGVPYNEQFF. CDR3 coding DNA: TGCGCCAGCAGCCAAGAGAAGGGGGTCCCCTACAATGAGCAGTTCTTC.

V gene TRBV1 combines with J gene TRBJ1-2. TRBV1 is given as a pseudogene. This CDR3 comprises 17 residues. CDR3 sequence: CTSSQDKRGGGFYGYTF. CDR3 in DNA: TGCACCAGCAGCCAAGATAAAAGGGGAGGGGGGTTTTATGGCTACACCTTC.